The source of this TCR beta chain is a study of blood T cell repertoires in COVID-19. Whole-study context: Specimens from acute and convalescent COVID-19 originated in the United States, Italy and Spain.

The CDR3 runs 15 residues. In germline, CDR1 is MNHEY, CDR2 SVGAGI. With 6 bases removed from V and 2 bases from J, the gap between germline ends came to 16 bases. Sequenced by immunoSEQ multiplex PCR; TCRdb stores in-frame clones only, minus some. The table has a few hundred thousand clones, less than 85% seen once. The chain is built from TRBV6-5 and TRBJ1-1; D gene uncertain. This TCR was sampled from a woman aged 18-30 years with acute or convalescent COVID-19. Sequencing was done on a sample of peripheral blood. The CDR3 DNA is TGTGCCAGCAGCCGCGTCCCAATTTCTAACACTGAAGCTTTCTTT. Its protein is CASSRVPISNTEAFF.